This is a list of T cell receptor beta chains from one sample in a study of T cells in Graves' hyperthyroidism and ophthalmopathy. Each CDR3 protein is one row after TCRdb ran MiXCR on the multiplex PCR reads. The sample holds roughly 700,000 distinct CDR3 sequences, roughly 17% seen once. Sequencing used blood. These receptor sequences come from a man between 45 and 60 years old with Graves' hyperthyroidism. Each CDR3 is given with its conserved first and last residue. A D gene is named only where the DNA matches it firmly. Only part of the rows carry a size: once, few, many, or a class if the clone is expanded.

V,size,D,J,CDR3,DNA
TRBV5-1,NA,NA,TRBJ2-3,CASSLPTASTDTQYF,TGCGCCAGCAGCTTGCCCACCGCTAGCACAGATACGCAGTATTTT
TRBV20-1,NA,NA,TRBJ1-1,CSARDGDLGTEAFF,TGCAGTGCTAGAGACGGGGACCTGGGCACTGAAGCTTTCTTT
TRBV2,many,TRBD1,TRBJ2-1,CASTPGQGVYNEQFF,TGTGCCAGCACCCCGGGACAGGGTGTTTACAATGAGCAGTTCTTC
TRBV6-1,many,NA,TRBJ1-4,CASSEPRLTNEKLFF,TGTGCCAGCAGTGAACCTCGATTAACTAATGAAAAACTGTTTTTT
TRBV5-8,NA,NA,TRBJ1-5,CASSVDAGSNQPQHF,TGTGCCAGCAGCGTGGACGCCGGCAGCAATCAGCCCCAGCATTTT
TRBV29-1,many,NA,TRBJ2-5,CSVVGTEQETQYF,TGCAGCGTGGTCGGGACGGAGCAAGAGACCCAGTACTTC
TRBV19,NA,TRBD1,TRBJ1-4,CDSTITSGTGREKLFF,TGTGACAGTACCATCACCTCCGGGACAGGACGGGAAAAACTGTTTTTT
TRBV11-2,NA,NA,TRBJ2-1,CVSTLQGTYNEQFF,TGTGTCAGCACTCTGCAGGGGACTTACAATGAGCAGTTCTTC
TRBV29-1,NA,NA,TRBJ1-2,CSVELSDRGGDGYTF,TGCAGCGTTGAATTATCTGATAGAGGAGGCGATGGCTACACCTTC
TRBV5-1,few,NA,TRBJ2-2,CASSFIAPGGLPTGELFF,TGCGCCAGCAGCTTTATAGCCCCCGGGGGGCTTCCTACCGGGGAGCTGTTTTTT
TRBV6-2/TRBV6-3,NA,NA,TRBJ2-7,CASSYPGLWQYF,TGTGCCAGCAGTTACCCTGGTTTATGGCAGTACTTC
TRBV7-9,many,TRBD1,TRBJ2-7,CASSLQGVAYEQYF,TGTGCCAGCAGCTTACAGGGGGTGGCCTACGAGCAGTACTTC
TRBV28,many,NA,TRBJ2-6,CATHRSGSGANVLTF,TGTGCCACCCACCGGTCGGGTTCGGGGGCCAACGTCCTGACTTTC
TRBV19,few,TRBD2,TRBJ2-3,CASSKLAGGTDTQYF,TGTGCCAGTAGTAAACTAGCGGGAGGAACAGATACGCAGTATTTT
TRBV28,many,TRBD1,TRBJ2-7,CASSLSAGGGMYEQYF,TGTGCCAGCAGTTTATCCGCAGGGGGCGGGATGTACGAGCAGTACTTC
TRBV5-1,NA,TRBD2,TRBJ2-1,CASSWTGTRGGNEQFF,TGCGCCAGCAGCTGGACCGGGACTAGAGGGGGCAATGAGCAGTTCTTC
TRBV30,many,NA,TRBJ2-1,CAWSELANNEQFF,TGTGCCTGGAGTGAACTAGCCAACAATGAGCAGTTCTTC
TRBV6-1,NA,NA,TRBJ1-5,CASSEVYRTAYNQPQHF,TGTGCCAGCAGTGAAGTCTACCGGACAGCTTACAATCAGCCCCAGCATTTT
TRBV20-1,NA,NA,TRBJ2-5,CSANDDRTGETQYF,TGCAGTGCTAACGACGACAGGACTGGGGAGACCCAGTACTTC
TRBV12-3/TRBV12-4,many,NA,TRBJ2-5,CASSRDTVQETQYF,TGTGCCAGCAGTAGAGACACCGTCCAAGAGACCCAGTACTTC
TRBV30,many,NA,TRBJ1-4,CACNPGETNEKLFF,TGTGCCTGCAACCCCGGGGAAACTAATGAAAAACTGTTTTTT
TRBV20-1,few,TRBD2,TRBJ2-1,CSARFLAGPYNEQFF,TGCAGTGCTAGGTTTCTAGCGGGACCCTACAATGAGCAGTTCTTC
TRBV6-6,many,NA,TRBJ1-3,CASSYSRQSSGNTIYF,TGTGCCAGCAGTTACTCGAGGCAGAGCTCTGGAAACACCATATATTTT
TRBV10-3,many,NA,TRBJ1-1,CAISTPTPMNTEAFF,TGTGCCATCAGCACCCCGACACCTATGAACACTGAAGCTTTCTTT
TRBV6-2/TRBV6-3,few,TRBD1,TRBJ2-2,CASSVSAGGPAGELFF,TGTGCCAGCAGTGTGTCAGCAGGGGGCCCCGCCGGGGAGCTGTTTTTT
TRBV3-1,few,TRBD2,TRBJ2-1,CASSDEGLAGIYEQFF,TGTGCCAGCAGCGACGAAGGACTAGCGGGTATATATGAGCAGTTCTTC
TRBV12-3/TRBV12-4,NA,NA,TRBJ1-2,CASSLEGLGYTF,TGTGCCAGCAGTTTAGAGGGGCTCGGCTACACCTTC
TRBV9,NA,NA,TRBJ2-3,CASSEAQGRIGTQYF,TGTGCCAGCAGCGAGGCGCAGGGAAGGATTGGGACGCAGTATTTT
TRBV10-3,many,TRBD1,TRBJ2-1,CAISESTGGFYNEQFF,TGTGCCATCAGTGAGTCGACAGGGGGCTTCTACAATGAGCAGTTCTTC
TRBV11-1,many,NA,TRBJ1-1,CASSLSPQMAVVNTEAFF,TGTGCCAGCAGCTTATCCCCCCAGATGGCGGTGGTGAACACTGAAGCTTTCTTT
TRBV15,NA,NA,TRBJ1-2,CATSRDFSKVQGSIYGYTF,TGTGCCACCAGCAGAGATTTTTCGAAGGTTCAGGGGTCTATCTATGGCTACACCTTC
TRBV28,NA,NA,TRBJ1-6,CASSLSGYSYNSPLHF,TGTGCCAGCTCCCTATCAGGGTACTCCTATAATTCACCCCTCCACTTT
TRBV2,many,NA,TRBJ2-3,CASRARGSTDTQYF,TGTGCCAGCAGGGCTAGAGGTAGCACAGATACGCAGTATTTT
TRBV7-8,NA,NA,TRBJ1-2,CASSTRTLLWGKTDGYTF,TGTGCCAGCAGCACTCGAACCTTATTATGGGGGAAAACGGATGGCTACACCTTC
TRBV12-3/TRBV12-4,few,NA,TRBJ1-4,CASSSRQGYGKLFF,TGTGCCAGCAGTTCCCGTCAGGGTTATGGAAAACTGTTTTTT
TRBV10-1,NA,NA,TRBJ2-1,CASSASGTLSYNEQFF,TGCGCCAGCAGTGCCTCCGGGACTCTTTCCTACAATGAGCAGTTCTTC
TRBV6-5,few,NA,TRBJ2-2,CASSYQDRGELFF,TGTGCCAGCAGTTACCAAGACAGGGGGGAGCTGTTTTTT
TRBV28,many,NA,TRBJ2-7,CASSSNRYPSYEQYF,TGTGCCAGCAGTTCCAACAGGTATCCCTCCTACGAGCAGTACTTC
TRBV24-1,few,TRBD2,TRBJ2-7,CAIQIAGVRPYYEQYF,TGTGCCATTCAGATAGCGGGAGTGAGGCCCTACTACGAGCAGTACTTC
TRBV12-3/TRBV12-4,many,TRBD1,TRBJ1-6,CASSLSGTGRYNSPLHF,TGTGCCAGCAGTTTATCTGGGACAGGGCGCTATAATTCACCCCTCCACTTT
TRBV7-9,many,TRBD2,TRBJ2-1,CASSRAEGLAGTNNEQFF,TGTGCCAGCAGCCGGGCGGAGGGACTAGCGGGAACTAACAATGAGCAGTTCTTC
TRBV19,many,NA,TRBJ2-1,CASSIEAARSSYNEQFF,TGTGCCAGTAGTATCGAAGCGGCGAGGAGCTCCTACAATGAGCAGTTCTTC